The 7 T cell receptor beta chains below all came from one sample that was sequenced in a study of cytomegalovirus exposure and HLA in healthy donors. Amplification used 60 Vbeta primers and 13 Jbeta primers. The method was immunoSEQ multiplex PCR; TCRdb's version includes in-frame clones alone and lacks a portion of them. This sample has fewer than 180,000 clones; 55% to 70% occur once, and the top ten carry 6% to 8.5%. The sequencing input was PBMCs. These receptors originate from a woman aged 55-70 years in good health and CMV-seropositive.

This clone was seen only a few times. This chain connects TRBV5-6 to TRBJ1-2; the D is unclear. Deletions cut 4 bases from V and 4 bases from J, with 20 bases between. Germline V gives CDR1 SGHDT, CDR2 YYEEEE. CDR3 length equals 16 residues. The CDR3 loop reads CASSPNPGAPGYGYTF. CDR3 coding DNA: TGTGCCAGCAGCCCCAATCCTGGAGCCCCTGGCTATGGCTACACCTTC.

This clone was counted between two and nine times. J is TRBJ1-5 and V is TRBV21-1; the table's D call, TRBD1, has no DNA check behind it. TRBV21-1 is labeled a pseudogene. This CDR3 has 12 amino acids. This CDR3 is CARQGFDQPQHF. The DNA of the CDR3 is TGTGCCAGACAGGGCTTCGATCAGCCCCAGCATTTT.

The chain employs TRBV5-1 and TRBJ1-2, with TRBD1 as a possible D gene (5 bases). Trimming stripped 0 bases from V and 8 bases from J, with 14 bases between. CDR1 is SGHRS, CDR2 YFSETQ, per germline. The CDR3 consists of 14 residues. Here the CDR3 DNA reads TGCGCCAGCAGCTTGGAGGGGACTTTCGGCGGCTACACCTTC. Protein: CASSLEGTFGGYTF.

V usage is TRBV28 and J usage is TRBJ2-4, with D maybe TRBD1 (5 bases). The CDR3 extends over 13 amino acids. From germline, CDR1 is MDHEN and CDR2 SYDVKM. Trimming removed 4 bases at V and 6 bases at J, with 10 bases between. The CDR3 reads CASSSQDRNIQYF. The CDR3, as DNA: TGTGCCAGCAGTTCACAGGATAGAAACATTCAGTACTTC.

The chain combines TRBV30 with TRBJ2-7, with 10 nucleotides matching TRBD1. The CDR3 loop spans 14 amino acids. J gave up 6 bases and V 1 base, and 6 bases lay outside the gene matches. Germline-derived CDR1 and CDR2 are GTSNPN and SVGIG (reference sequence). The CDR3 nucleotides read TGTGCCTGGAGTGCCCGGGACAGGGGAGGCGAGCAGTACTTC. Translated: CAWSARDRGGEQYF.

V gene TRBV19 combines with J gene TRBJ1-1; D is undetermined. Germline V lookup: CDR1 LNHDA, CDR2 SQIVND (reference sequence). V lost 6 bases to trimming and J lost 5 bases, with 10 bases between them. The CDR3 covers 12 residues. This CDR3 reads CASRAPLTEAFF. The CDR3 DNA follows: TGTGCCAGTAGGGCCCCTTTAACTGAAGCTTTCTTT.

The chain couples TRBV7-2 to TRBJ2-2; 16 bases are shared with TRBD2. Trimming at V came to 5 bases and at J to 8 bases, leaving 5 bases not matched to a gene. This CDR3 has 16 residues. Germline-derived CDR1 and CDR2 are SGHTA and FQGNSA. CDR3 sequence reads: CASSPPGLAGGGELFF. In nucleotides, the CDR3 is TGTGCCAGCAGCCCTCCGGGACTAGCGGGAGGGGGGGAGCTGTTTTTT.